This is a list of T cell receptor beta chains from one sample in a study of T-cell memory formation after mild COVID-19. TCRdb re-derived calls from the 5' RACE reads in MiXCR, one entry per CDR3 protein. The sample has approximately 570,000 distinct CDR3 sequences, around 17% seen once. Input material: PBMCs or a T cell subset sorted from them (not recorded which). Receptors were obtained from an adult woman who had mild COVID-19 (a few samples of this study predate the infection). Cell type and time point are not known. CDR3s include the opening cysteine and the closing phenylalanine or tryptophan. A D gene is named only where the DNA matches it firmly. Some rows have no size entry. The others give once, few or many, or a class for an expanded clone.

TGTGCCAGCAGCCAATTCCTAGCGGGGACCTACGAGCAGTACTTC	CASSQFLAGTYEQYF	TRBV3-1	NA	TRBJ2-7	TRBD2
TGCGCCAGCAGCTTGGGATCTAATCGGCCCCAGCATTTT	CASSLGSNRPQHF	TRBV5-1	few	TRBJ1-5	NA
TGTGCCAGCAGTTTAGGAGGGAGGATCAATGAGCAGTTCTTC	CASSLGGRINEQFF	TRBV12-3/TRBV12-4	NA	TRBJ2-1	NA
TGTGCCAGCAGCCAATCGGGAGGGGGGAACTCCTACGAGCAGTACTTC	CASSQSGGGNSYEQYF	TRBV7-9	NA	TRBJ2-7	TRBD2
TGTGCCAGCAGCGAGACCGAGGCCAACACAGATACGCAGTATTTT	CASSETEANTDTQYF	TRBV7-9	NA	TRBJ2-3	NA
TGTGCCACCAGTGATACGCGGGGCCAGCCCCAGCATTTT	CATSDTRGQPQHF	TRBV24-1	NA	TRBJ1-5	NA
TGTGCCAGCAGTAAGGACAGCCAAGAGACCCAGTACTTC	CASSKDSQETQYF	TRBV5-6	many	TRBJ2-5	NA
TGTGCCAGCAGCTTGGGGCCTAGCGTTCAAGAGACCCAGTACTTC	CASSLGPSVQETQYF	TRBV5-4	few	TRBJ2-5	NA
TGTGCCAGCGACCAAGGACAGCTGAACACTGAAGCTTTCTTT	CASDQGQLNTEAFF	TRBV7-9	NA	TRBJ1-1	NA
TGCAGTGCTAGAGATGGGACTAAAGGGGAGCTGTTTTTT	CSARDGTKGELFF	TRBV20-1	NA	TRBJ2-2	TRBD2
TGCAGCGTCAAAACTAGCGGGGGGACCTACGAGCAGTACTTC	CSVKTSGGTYEQYF	TRBV29-1	NA	TRBJ2-7	TRBD2
TGTGCCAGCAGTAGAGGACTAGCGGGAGATGAGCAGTACTTC	CASSRGLAGDEQYF	TRBV27	few	TRBJ2-7	TRBD2
TGCGCCAGCAGCCAAGGGGCCGGGAGGAACAATGAGCAGTTCTTC	CASSQGAGRNNEQFF	TRBV4-3	few	TRBJ2-1	TRBD2
TGTGCCACCAGAGTCGTAGGACAGGCGAGCTACGAGCAGTACTTC	CATRVVGQASYEQYF	TRBV28	NA	TRBJ2-7	TRBD1
TGTGCCAGCAGCGTACTCCCCGACAGAACCGACTATGGCTACACCTTC	CASSVLPDRTDYGYTF	TRBV9	NA	TRBJ1-2	NA
TGTGCCAGCCCAGCGAACAGGGGGCGGTGGAATGAGCAGTTCTTC	CASPANRGRWNEQFF	TRBV6-5	NA	TRBJ2-1	TRBD1
TGTGCCAGCAAGGGCCTAGCGGGGGGCAATGAGCAGTTCTTC	CASKGLAGGNEQFF	TRBV6-4	many	TRBJ2-1	TRBD2
TGTGCCAGCAGCCTGACACCGCAGAGCTCCTACGAGCAGTACTTC	CASSLTPQSSYEQYF	TRBV7-2	many	TRBJ2-7	NA
TGTGCCATCAGTGAGTCATGGCGGGAGGGAGACGAGCAGTACTTC	CAISESWREGDEQYF	TRBV10-3	NA	TRBJ2-7	TRBD2
TGTGCCAGCACGGGACAGAAGAACACTGAAGCTTTCTTT	CASTGQKNTEAFF	TRBV6-6	few	TRBJ1-1	TRBD1
TGTGCCAGCAGTCCTGGGCCGAGGAATCAGCCCCAGCATTTT	CASSPGPRNQPQHF	TRBV12-3/TRBV12-4	many	TRBJ1-5	NA
TGTGCCAGCAGCCAGGGACTAGCGGGGTTTTACAATGAGCAGTTCTTC	CASSQGLAGFYNEQFF	TRBV7-8	few	TRBJ2-1	TRBD2
TGCGCCAGCAGCTTGGCGGACGGCGGAATGGGAGAGACCCAGTACTTC	CASSLADGGMGETQYF	TRBV5-1	NA	TRBJ2-5	NA
TGTGCCAGCAGTAGAATGGAGAATCAGCCCCAGCATTTT	CASSRMENQPQHF	TRBV25-1	few	TRBJ1-5	NA
TGTGCCAGCAGGGATAGAGGCCATTCGGATAATTCACCCCTCCACTTT	CASRDRGHSDNSPLHF	TRBV12-3/TRBV12-4	few	TRBJ1-6	NA
TGTGCCAGCTCTCAGGGAATTTACACTGAAGCTTTCTTT	CASSQGIYTEAFF	TRBV2	NA	TRBJ1-1	NA
TGCAGTGCTACCAGGACAGGACGATCCCACTACGAGCAGTACTTC	CSATRTGRSHYEQYF	TRBV20-1	few	TRBJ2-7	TRBD1